These T cell receptor beta chains were read from a single sample in a study of T cell clonotyping in hematopoietic cell transplantation. Clones were sequenced by immunoSEQ multiplex PCR, and TCRdb holds only the in-frame ones, with some missing. The repertoire consists of about 28,000 clones, with about four fifths occurring once and the leading ten covering 1.8%. The source material was peripheral blood mononuclear cells, sampled before stem cell transplant. The receptor set was obtained from a man in his forties or fifties with acute myeloid leukemia. Some clones in this sample may be carry-over from other donors' samples. Each CDR3 is given with its conserved first and last residue. D genes are given only for firm matches. Clone sizes are given selectively: once, few, many, or a class where the clone is expanded.

TRBJ2-5,NA,TRBV7-2,NA,14,CASSPQGGKETQYF,TGTGCCAGCAGCCCCCAGGGGGGAAAAGAGACCCAGTACTTC
TRBJ2-7,TRBD2,TRBV2,NA,12,CASREGLLEQYF,TGTGCCAGCAGGGAGGGACTACTTGAGCAGTACTTC
TRBJ1-2,TRBD1,TRBV6-1,NA,16,CASSEFQVRGSHGYTF,TGTGCCAGCAGTGAATTTCAGGTCAGGGGGTCTCACGGCTACACCTTC
TRBJ2-7,NA,TRBV11-2,NA,11,CASSLEYEQYF,TGTGCCAGCAGCTTAGAATACGAGCAGTACTTC
TRBJ1-3,NA,TRBV7-9,NA,12,CASRLTGNTIYF,TGTGCCAGCAGATTGACTGGAAACACCATATATTTT
TRBJ1-2,NA,TRBV5-6,few,13,CASSLETEYGYTF,TGTGCCAGCAGCTTGGAGACAGAGTATGGCTACACCTTC
TRBJ2-7,TRBD2,TRBV5-1,once,15,CTSSLVPSGIYEQYF,TGCACCAGCAGCTTGGTTCCTAGCGGGATCTACGAGCAGTACTTC
TRBJ1-2,NA,TRBV5-4,NA,14,CASSFDRGNYGYTF,TGTGCCAGCAGCTTTGATCGGGGGAACTATGGCTACACCTTC
TRBJ2-7,NA,TRBV19,NA,15,CASSIYGGLGYEQYF,TGTGCCAGTAGTATCTACGGGGGGCTAGGGTACGAGCAGTACTTC
TRBJ1-1,NA,TRBV30,NA,14,CAWGKGALNTEAFF,TGTGCCTGGGGAAAGGGTGCCCTGAACACTGAAGCTTTCTTT
TRBJ1-3,TRBD1,TRBV5-8,NA,15,CASSLGTGSGNTIYF,TGTGCCAGCAGCCTCGGGACAGGCTCTGGAAACACCATATATTTT
TRBJ1-1,NA,TRBV7-9,NA,13,CATLRDPDTEAFF,TGTGCCACCCTCCGGGACCCCGACACTGAAGCTTTCTTT
TRBJ1-2,NA,TRBV19,NA,15,CASSTGTEIRYGYTF,TGTGCCAGTAGTACAGGGACTGAAATCCGATATGGCTACACCTTC
TRBJ2-5,NA,TRBV4-2,NA,15,CASSPGPRQEETQYF,TGTGCCAGCAGCCCCGGACCCCGGCAAGAAGAGACCCAGTACTTC
TRBJ1-2,NA,TRBV7-9,NA,15,CASSLVATGNYGYTF,TGTGCCAGCAGCTTAGTGGCCACAGGGAACTATGGCTACACCTTC
TRBJ2-1,TRBD1,TRBV11-2,NA,17,CASSLATGGRVINEQFF,TGTGCCAGCAGCTTAGCTACAGGGGGCCGTGTCATCAATGAGCAGTTCTTC
TRBJ1-2,NA,TRBV30,NA,15,CAWSSPRGGNYGYTF,TGTGCCTGGAGTTCTCCCAGGGGAGGCAACTATGGCTACACCTTC
TRBJ2-7,NA,TRBV7-9,NA,14,CASSSRGSNYEQYF,TGTGCCAGCAGCTCGAGGGGGAGCAACTACGAGCAGTACTTC
TRBJ1-1,NA,TRBV6-6,NA,14,CASSYAQGSTEAFF,TGTGCCAGCAGTTACGCACAGGGTAGCACTGAAGCTTTCTTT
TRBJ2-5,NA,TRBV28,NA,13,CASSPPFQETQYF,TGTGCCAGCAGTCCGCCGTTCCAAGAGACCCAGTACTTC
TRBJ1-2,NA,TRBV2,NA,15,CASSPNREAGYGYTF,TGTGCCAGCAGCCCAAACAGGGAGGCGGGCTATGGCTACACCTTC
TRBJ1-1,NA,TRBV28,NA,15,CASSSGTRANTEAFF,TGTGCCAGCAGTTCCGGGACAAGGGCGAACACTGAAGCTTTCTTT
TRBJ2-3,TRBD2,TRBV7-9,NA,15,CASSPGLGWSDTQYF,TGTGCCAGCAGCCCCGGACTAGGTTGGTCCGATACGCAGTATTTT
TRBJ1-2,NA,TRBV10-2,NA,14,CASSLKRGNYGYTF,TGCGCCAGCAGTCTGAAACGGGGGAACTATGGCTACACCTTC
TRBJ2-3,TRBD1,TRBV4-1,NA,15,CASSPGQGRADTQYF,TGCGCCAGCAGCCCAGGACAGGGGCGGGCGGATACGCAGTATTTT
TRBJ2-7,TRBD1,TRBV7-6,NA,13,CASSFGQAHEQYF,TGTGCCAGCAGCTTCGGACAGGCCCACGAGCAGTACTTC
TRBJ1-4,NA,TRBV28,NA,15,CASSPWVGPSEKLFF,TGTGCCAGCAGCCCCTGGGTAGGGCCCTCTGAAAAACTGTTTTTT
TRBJ1-1,NA,TRBV20-1,NA,11,CSARVAVAAFF,TGCAGTGCTAGAGTTGCGGTCGCAGCTTTCTTT
TRBJ1-1,NA,TRBV6-5,NA,13,CASSYGSNTEAFF,TGTGCCAGCAGTTACGGTTCGAACACTGAAGCTTTCTTT
TRBJ2-6,NA,TRBV5-1,NA,16,CASSRTESSGANVLTF,TGCGCCAGCAGCCGGACGGAAAGCTCTGGGGCCAACGTCCTGACTTTC
TRBJ2-1,TRBD2,TRBV2,NA,15,CASSEASSGGHEQFF,TGTGCCAGCAGTGAAGCTTCTAGCGGGGGCCATGAGCAGTTCTTC
TRBJ2-7,NA,TRBV5-1,NA,13,CASGPDSSYEQYF,TGCGCCAGCGGCCCGGACTCCTCCTACGAGCAGTACTTC
TRBJ2-7,NA,TRBV10-1,NA,14,CASSESGQFDEQYF,TGCGCCAGCAGTGAGTCCGGACAGTTCGACGAGCAGTACTTC
TRBJ2-7,NA,TRBV27,NA,14,CASSLSIGTAEQYF,TGTGCCAGCAGTTTATCGATCGGGACCGCCGAGCAGTACTTC
TRBJ2-7,NA,TRBV10-3,once,15,CAIGSWGRGRYEQYF,TGTGCCATCGGCTCGTGGGGTAGGGGGAGATACGAGCAGTACTTC
TRBJ2-5,NA,TRBV5-4,NA,13,CASSLKGPETQYF,TGTGCCAGCAGCTTGAAGGGTCCAGAGACCCAGTACTTC
TRBJ1-3,NA,TRBV27,NA,14,CASSLSRYGNTIYF,TGTGCCAGCAGCCTCAGCAGATATGGAAACACCATATATTTT
TRBJ1-1,NA,TRBV29-1,NA,14,CSVVQDPVSTEAFF,TGCAGCGTTGTCCAGGACCCCGTTAGCACTGAAGCTTTCTTT
TRBJ1-1,NA,TRBV21-1,once,13,CASSVRQNRGAFF,TGTGCCAGCAGCGTGCGACAGAATCGTGGAGCTTTCTTT
TRBJ2-7,NA,TRBV28,NA,13,CATKKGVIYEQYF,TGTGCCACCAAGAAGGGGGTGATCTACGAGCAGTACTTC
TRBJ1-1,TRBD1,TRBV27,few,12,CASFTGGTEAFF,TGTGCCAGCTTCACAGGGGGTACTGAAGCTTTCTTT